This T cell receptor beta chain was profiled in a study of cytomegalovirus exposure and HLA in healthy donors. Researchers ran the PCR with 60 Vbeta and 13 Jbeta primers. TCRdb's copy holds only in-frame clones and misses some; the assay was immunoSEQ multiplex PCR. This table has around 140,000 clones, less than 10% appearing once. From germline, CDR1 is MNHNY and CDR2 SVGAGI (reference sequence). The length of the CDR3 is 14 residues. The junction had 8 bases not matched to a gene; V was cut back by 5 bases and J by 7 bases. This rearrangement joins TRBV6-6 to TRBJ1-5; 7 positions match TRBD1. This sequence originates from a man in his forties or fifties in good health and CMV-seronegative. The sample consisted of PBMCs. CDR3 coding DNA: TGTGCCAGCAGTCCTGGGACAGTTGGACAGCCCCAGCATTTT. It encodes CASSPGTVGQPQHF.